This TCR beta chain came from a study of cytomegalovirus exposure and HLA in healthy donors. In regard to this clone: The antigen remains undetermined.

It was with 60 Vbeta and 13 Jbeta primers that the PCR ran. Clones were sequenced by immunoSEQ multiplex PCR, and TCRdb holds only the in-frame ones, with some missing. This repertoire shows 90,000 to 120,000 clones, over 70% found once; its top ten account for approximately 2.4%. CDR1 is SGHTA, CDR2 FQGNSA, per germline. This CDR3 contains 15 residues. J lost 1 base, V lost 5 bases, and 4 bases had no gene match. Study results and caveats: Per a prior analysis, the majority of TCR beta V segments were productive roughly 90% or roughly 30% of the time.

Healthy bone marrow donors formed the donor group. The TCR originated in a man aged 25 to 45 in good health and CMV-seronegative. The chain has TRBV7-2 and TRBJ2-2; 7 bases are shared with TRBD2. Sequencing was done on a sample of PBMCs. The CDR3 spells CASSPSGVNTGELFF. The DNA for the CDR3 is TGTGCCAGCAGCCCAAGCGGGGTGAACACCGGGGAGCTGTTTTTT.